These T cell receptor beta chains were read from a single sample in a study of blood T cell repertoires in COVID-19. Produced via immunoSEQ multiplex PCR; TCRdb's table is partial and in-frame only. The sample includes around 17,000 clones, around 80% of them seen just once. Sequencing input: peripheral blood. The receptors were sampled from a woman in her 70s with active COVID-19. The CDR3 runs from the conserved cysteine through the conserved F or W. Each record gives: J gene, V gene, D gene, clone size, CDR3 protein, CDR3 DNA. A D gene is named only where the DNA matches it firmly. Size is stated for part of the rows, as once, few or many counts, or as a class when the clone is expanded.

J gene: TRBJ2-3
V gene: TRBV10-1
D gene: TRBD2
clone size: -
CDR3 protein: CASSDPWTSADTQYF
CDR3 DNA: TGCGCCAGCAGTGACCCCTGGACTAGCGCAGATACGCAGTATTTT

J gene: TRBJ2-6
V gene: TRBV6-7
D gene: -
clone size: once
CDR3 protein: CASSLSGANVLTF
CDR3 DNA: TGTGCCAGCAGCCTGTCTGGGGCCAACGTCCTGACTTTC

J gene: TRBJ2-7
V gene: TRBV7-3
D gene: -
clone size: -
CDR3 protein: CASSLIGRGGEQYF
CDR3 DNA: TGTGCCAGCAGCTTAATCGGCAGGGGTGGTGAGCAGTACTTC

J gene: TRBJ2-5
V gene: TRBV6-6
D gene: TRBD1
clone size: -
CDR3 protein: CASSYSGPGQVQTQYF
CDR3 DNA: TGTGCCAGCAGTTACTCGGGACCGGGACAGGTGCAGACCCAGTACTTC

J gene: TRBJ2-3
V gene: TRBV21-1
D gene: -
clone size: -
CDR3 protein: CASIQRTSGSRPPDTQYF
CDR3 DNA: TGTGCCAGCATCCAAAGGACTAGCGGGAGTCGGCCCCCAGATACGCAGTATTTT

J gene: TRBJ2-5
V gene: TRBV9
D gene: TRBD2
clone size: -
CDR3 protein: CASSARLADQETQYF
CDR3 DNA: TGTGCCAGCAGCGCTCGTCTAGCGGACCAAGAGACCCAGTACTTC

J gene: TRBJ2-7
V gene: TRBV21-1
D gene: -
clone size: -
CDR3 protein: CASSKACGAGAYEQYF
CDR3 DNA: TGTGCCAGCAGCAAAGCTTGCGGGGCCGGCGCCTACGAGCAGTACTTC

J gene: TRBJ1-1
V gene: TRBV4-1
D gene: -
clone size: -
CDR3 protein: CASSLPQGMNTEAFF
CDR3 DNA: TGCGCCAGCAGCCTCCCACAGGGAATGAACACTGAAGCTTTCTTT

J gene: TRBJ2-7
V gene: TRBV25-1
D gene: -
clone size: -
CDR3 protein: CASSESKGAYEQYF
CDR3 DNA: TGTGCCAGCAGTGAATCCAAAGGAGCCTACGAGCAGTACTTC

J gene: TRBJ1-2
V gene: TRBV6-6
D gene: -
clone size: -
CDR3 protein: CASSYTVDDRGYTF
CDR3 DNA: TGTGCCAGCAGTTATACGGTAGATGATCGTGGCTACACCTTC

J gene: TRBJ2-7
V gene: TRBV3-1/TRBV3-2
D gene: TRBD1
clone size: -
CDR3 protein: CASSQGLRVGQGYEQYF
CDR3 DNA: TGTGCCAGCAGCCAAGGTCTACGCGTAGGACAGGGGTACGAGCAGTACTTC

J gene: TRBJ2-1
V gene: TRBV5-1
D gene: -
clone size: -
CDR3 protein: CASQDPRWGRKVEQFF
CDR3 DNA: TGCGCCAGCCAAGACCCTCGGTGGGGGCGGAAGGTTGAGCAGTTCTTC

J gene: TRBJ2-1
V gene: TRBV2
D gene: TRBD2
clone size: -
CDR3 protein: CASSAGLAGSSEQFF
CDR3 DNA: TGTGCCAGCAGTGCGGGACTAGCGGGATCGTCTGAGCAGTTCTTC

J gene: TRBJ2-7
V gene: TRBV28
D gene: -
clone size: -
CDR3 protein: CASSTTRRTYF
CDR3 DNA: TGTGCCAGCAGTACCACTAGACGTACGTACTTC

J gene: TRBJ2-1
V gene: TRBV7-9
D gene: -
clone size: -
CDR3 protein: CAAGGDDPKPEQFF
CDR3 DNA: TGTGCCGCCGGCGGGGACGACCCCAAGCCGGAGCAGTTCTTC

J gene: TRBJ2-7
V gene: TRBV9
D gene: TRBD2
clone size: -
CDR3 protein: CASSADLAGLPYEQYF
CDR3 DNA: TGTGCCAGCAGCGCCGATCTAGCGGGACTTCCCTACGAGCAGTACTTC

J gene: TRBJ2-2
V gene: TRBV11-2
D gene: TRBD2
clone size: -
CDR3 protein: CASSLNSGSEAGELFF
CDR3 DNA: TGTGCCAGCAGCTTAAATAGCGGGAGTGAGGCCGGGGAGCTGTTTTTT

J gene: TRBJ2-5
V gene: TRBV5-1
D gene: -
clone size: -
CDR3 protein: CASTWTGGGETQYF
CDR3 DNA: TGCGCCAGCACATGGACAGGAGGGGGAGAGACCCAGTACTTC

J gene: TRBJ1-5
V gene: TRBV10-3
D gene: -
clone size: -
CDR3 protein: CAISERGLGQPQHF
CDR3 DNA: TGTGCCATCAGTGAGAGGGGCCTCGGGCAACCCCAGCATTTT

J gene: TRBJ2-7
V gene: TRBV3-1/TRBV3-2
D gene: TRBD1
clone size: -
CDR3 protein: CASSYRTGGVHF
CDR3 DNA: TGTGCCAGCAGCTACAGGACAGGGGGCGTCCACTTC

J gene: TRBJ1-1
V gene: TRBV7-8
D gene: -
clone size: -
CDR3 protein: CASSLGAGGTEAFF
CDR3 DNA: TGTGCCAGCAGCTTAGGGGCCGGCGGGACTGAAGCTTTCTTT

J gene: TRBJ2-7
V gene: TRBV19
D gene: -
clone size: -
CDR3 protein: CASSAQTGTYEQYF
CDR3 DNA: TGTGCCAGTAGTGCCCAAACTGGTACCTACGAGCAGTACTTC

J gene: TRBJ2-1
V gene: TRBV24-1
D gene: -
clone size: -
CDR3 protein: CATSGTPFSYNEQFF
CDR3 DNA: TGTGCCACCAGTGGCACTCCTTTCTCCTACAATGAGCAGTTCTTC

J gene: TRBJ2-7
V gene: TRBV19
D gene: -
clone size: -
CDR3 protein: CASSIDLEGVDEQYF
CDR3 DNA: TGTGCCAGTAGTATAGATCTAGAGGGGGTCGACGAGCAGTACTTC

J gene: TRBJ2-1
V gene: TRBV24-1
D gene: TRBD1
clone size: -
CDR3 protein: CATSDAGTENNEQFF
CDR3 DNA: TGTGCCACCAGTGATGCCGGGACAGAGAACAATGAGCAGTTCTTC

J gene: TRBJ2-6
V gene: TRBV24-1
D gene: -
clone size: -
CDR3 protein: CATAGRDPSSGANVLTF
CDR3 DNA: TGTGCCACCGCCGGGCGGGACCCGAGCTCTGGGGCCAACGTCCTGACTTTC

J gene: TRBJ2-1
V gene: TRBV28
D gene: -
clone size: -
CDR3 protein: CASRYVSGNEQFF
CDR3 DNA: TGTGCCAGCAGATACGTTAGCGGCAATGAGCAGTTCTTC

J gene: TRBJ2-6
V gene: TRBV10-3
D gene: TRBD1
clone size: -
CDR3 protein: CAISTGKNSGANVLTF
CDR3 DNA: TGTGCCATCTCGACAGGGAAAAACTCTGGGGCCAACGTCCTGACTTTC

J gene: TRBJ2-7
V gene: TRBV4-3
D gene: -
clone size: medium-sized
CDR3 protein: CASSQYAQVSYEQYF
CDR3 DNA: TGCGCCAGCAGCCAATATGCCCAGGTTTCCTACGAGCAGTACTTC

J gene: TRBJ2-7
V gene: TRBV12-1
D gene: -
clone size: -
CDR3 protein: CASSFQIYEQYF
CDR3 DNA: TGTGCCAGCAGCTTTCAAATCTACGAGCAGTACTTC

J gene: TRBJ2-1
V gene: TRBV28
D gene: TRBD2
clone size: -
CDR3 protein: CASSRPRVALRSREGVYNEQFF
CDR3 DNA: TGTGCCAGCAGTCGCCCACGGGTCGCTCTACGGTCGCGGGAGGGGGTATACAATGAGCAGTTCTTC

J gene: TRBJ2-5
V gene: TRBV5-8
D gene: TRBD1
clone size: -
CDR3 protein: CASSGRGRGDLRETQYF
CDR3 DNA: TGTGCCAGCAGCGGCAGGGGGAGAGGAGACCTTCGAGAGACCCAGTACTTC

J gene: TRBJ2-5
V gene: TRBV7-2
D gene: TRBD2
clone size: -
CDR3 protein: CASKVGLASETQYF
CDR3 DNA: TGTGCCAGCAAAGTGGGACTAGCATCAGAGACCCAGTACTTC

J gene: TRBJ1-5
V gene: TRBV6-1
D gene: -
clone size: once
CDR3 protein: CASSEDISEPQHF
CDR3 DNA: TGTGCCAGCAGTGAGGACATCTCGGAGCCCCAGCATTTT

J gene: TRBJ2-5
V gene: TRBV28
D gene: -
clone size: -
CDR3 protein: CASSLTAQETQYF
CDR3 DNA: TGTGCCAGCAGTTTAACAGCTCAAGAGACCCAGTACTTC

J gene: TRBJ1-3
V gene: TRBV28
D gene: -
clone size: -
CDR3 protein: CASSAYTFYGNTIYF
CDR3 DNA: TGTGCCAGCAGTGCCTATACCTTTTACGGAAACACCATATATTTT

J gene: TRBJ1-6
V gene: TRBV28
D gene: -
clone size: -
CDR3 protein: CASASRGSLNSPLHF
CDR3 DNA: TGTGCCAGCGCAAGTAGAGGGTCCCTTAATTCACCCCTCCACTTT

J gene: TRBJ2-1
V gene: TRBV5-4
D gene: TRBD2
clone size: -
CDR3 protein: CASSLVGLADNEQFF
CDR3 DNA: TGTGCCAGCAGCTTGGTTGGACTAGCGGACAATGAGCAGTTCTTC

J gene: TRBJ1-2
V gene: TRBV12-3/TRBV12-4
D gene: TRBD1
clone size: -
CDR3 protein: CASSKQGNYGYTF
CDR3 DNA: TGTGCCAGCAGTAAACAGGGGAACTATGGCTACACCTTC

J gene: TRBJ2-7
V gene: TRBV6-6
D gene: -
clone size: -
CDR3 protein: CASGWTGEAYEQYF
CDR3 DNA: TGTGCCAGCGGGTGGACGGGAGAGGCCTACGAGCAGTACTTC

J gene: TRBJ1-1
V gene: TRBV19
D gene: -
clone size: -
CDR3 protein: CASSITGYEAFF
CDR3 DNA: TGTGCCAGTAGTATTACCGGTTATGAAGCTTTCTTT

J gene: TRBJ2-1
V gene: TRBV7-9
D gene: TRBD1
clone size: few
CDR3 protein: CASSLAQGDYNEQFF
CDR3 DNA: TGTGCCAGCAGCTTAGCGCAGGGGGATTACAATGAGCAGTTCTTC

J gene: TRBJ2-7
V gene: TRBV6-5
D gene: TRBD1
clone size: -
CDR3 protein: CASRGDRLYEQYF
CDR3 DNA: TGTGCCAGCAGAGGGGACAGGCTCTACGAGCAGTACTTC

J gene: TRBJ2-3
V gene: TRBV6-4
D gene: TRBD2
clone size: -
CDR3 protein: CASSDPGGGRRNTDTQYF
CDR3 DNA: TGTGCCAGCAGTGACCCCGGGGGGGGGCGGAGGAACACAGATACGCAGTATTTT

J gene: TRBJ1-6
V gene: TRBV7-9
D gene: -
clone size: -
CDR3 protein: CASSLVVFPSSYNSPLHF
CDR3 DNA: TGTGCCAGCAGCTTAGTCGTCTTCCCGAGCTCCTATAATTCACCCCTCCACTTT

J gene: TRBJ1-1
V gene: TRBV7-2
D gene: TRBD1
clone size: -
CDR3 protein: CASSSSPGGYVAFF
CDR3 DNA: TGTGCCAGCAGCTCTTCGCCAGGGGGATACGTCGCTTTCTTT

J gene: TRBJ1-2
V gene: TRBV19
D gene: TRBD1
clone size: -
CDR3 protein: CASSINAEGAWDYGYTF
CDR3 DNA: TGTGCCAGTAGTATCAATGCGGAGGGGGCCTGGGACTATGGCTACACCTTC

J gene: TRBJ1-1
V gene: TRBV6-5
D gene: TRBD1
clone size: -
CDR3 protein: CASRGQGWFDAAFF
CDR3 DNA: TGTGCCAGCCGGGGACAGGGGTGGTTTGATGCGGCTTTCTTT

J gene: TRBJ1-5
V gene: TRBV6-6
D gene: -
clone size: few
CDR3 protein: CASSDGLLNQPQHF
CDR3 DNA: TGTGCCAGCAGTGACGGACTCTTGAATCAGCCCCAGCATTTT

J gene: TRBJ2-7
V gene: TRBV11-2
D gene: TRBD1
clone size: -
CDR3 protein: CASSLGPGQGTPEQYF
CDR3 DNA: TGTGCCAGCAGCTTAGGACCGGGACAGGGAACTCCCGAGCAGTACTTC

J gene: TRBJ2-7
V gene: TRBV4-3
D gene: -
clone size: -
CDR3 protein: CASKEGANSEQYF
CDR3 DNA: TGCGCCAGCAAGGAGGGGGCGAATAGCGAGCAGTACTTC

J gene: TRBJ2-3
V gene: TRBV7-9
D gene: -
clone size: -
CDR3 protein: CASSPRNYHTDTQYF
CDR3 DNA: TGTGCCAGCAGCCCCCGCAACTACCACACAGATACGCAGTATTTT

J gene: TRBJ2-5
V gene: TRBV5-1
D gene: TRBD2
clone size: -
CDR3 protein: CASSSSGRDMETQYF
CDR3 DNA: TGCGCCAGCAGCTCTAGCGGGAGGGATATGGAGACCCAGTACTTC

J gene: TRBJ2-5
V gene: TRBV4-3
D gene: TRBD1
clone size: -
CDR3 protein: CASSQEGTGGETQYF
CDR3 DNA: TGCGCCAGCAGCCAAGAAGGGACAGGGGGTGAGACCCAGTACTTC

J gene: TRBJ2-3
V gene: TRBV6-1
D gene: -
clone size: -
CDR3 protein: CASSETRDTTDTQYF
CDR3 DNA: TGTGCCAGCAGTGAAACGCGGGATACCACAGATACGCAGTATTTT